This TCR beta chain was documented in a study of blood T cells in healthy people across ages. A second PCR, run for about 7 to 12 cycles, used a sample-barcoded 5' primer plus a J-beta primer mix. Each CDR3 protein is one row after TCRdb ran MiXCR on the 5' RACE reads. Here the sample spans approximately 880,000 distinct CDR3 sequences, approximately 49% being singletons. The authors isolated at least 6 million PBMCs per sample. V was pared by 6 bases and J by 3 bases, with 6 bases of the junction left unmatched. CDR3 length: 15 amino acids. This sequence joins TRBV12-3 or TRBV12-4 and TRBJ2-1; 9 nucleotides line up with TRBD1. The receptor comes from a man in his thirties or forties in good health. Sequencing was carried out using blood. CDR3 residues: CASREDRGNYNEQFF. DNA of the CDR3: TGTGCCAGCAGAGAGGACAGGGGAAACTACAATGAGCAGTTCTTC.